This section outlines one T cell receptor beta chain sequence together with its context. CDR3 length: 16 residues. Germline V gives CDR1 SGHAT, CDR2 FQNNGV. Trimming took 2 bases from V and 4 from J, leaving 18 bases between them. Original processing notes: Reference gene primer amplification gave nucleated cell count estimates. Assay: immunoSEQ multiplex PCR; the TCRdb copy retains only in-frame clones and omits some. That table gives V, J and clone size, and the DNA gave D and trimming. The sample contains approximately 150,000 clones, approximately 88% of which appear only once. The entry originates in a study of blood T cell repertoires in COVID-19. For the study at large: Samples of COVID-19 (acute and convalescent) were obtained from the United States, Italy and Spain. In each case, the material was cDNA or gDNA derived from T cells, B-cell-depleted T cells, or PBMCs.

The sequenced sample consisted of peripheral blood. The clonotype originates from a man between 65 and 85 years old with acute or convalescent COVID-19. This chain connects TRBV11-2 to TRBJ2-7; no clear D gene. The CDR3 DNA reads TGTGCCAGCAGCTTACTGGGCCCCCCAAGCACTTACGAGCAGTACTTC. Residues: CASSLLGPPSTYEQYF. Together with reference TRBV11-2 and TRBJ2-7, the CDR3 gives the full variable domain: EAGVAQSPRYKIIEKRQSVAFWCNPISGHATLYWYQQILGQGPKLLIQFQNNGVVDDSQLPKDRFSAERLKGVDSTLKIQPAKLEDSAVYLCASSLLGPPSTYEQYFGPGTRLTVT.